This entry lists 13 T cell receptor beta chains sequenced from one sample in a study of brain T cells in children with intractable seizures (dated by TCRdb to about 2021). Sample time point, as interpreted from the label and publication: resected brain tissue, or blood drawn just prior to surgery. Library construction relied on the immunoSEQ multiplex PCR assay. TCRdb took this table from immuneACCESS and kept in-frame rearrangements with V and J called. Such tables lack part of the clones; where checked against another copy, unresolved V genes explain under half of the gap, and the rest is unexplained. The sample table shows 78,000 or so clones, and 91% are seen once. The ten biggest clones cover less than 30% of the sample. Sequencing was performed on peripheral blood, taken at surgery. All receptors derive from a girl aged 2 to 9 with Rasmussen encephalitis and intractable seizures.

J is TRBJ2-6 and V is TRBV19, with 8 bases that match TRBD1. The CDR3 is made up of 20 amino acids. With V trimmed by 3 bases and J by 1 base, 14 bases remained unmatched. Germline loops: CDR1 LNHDA, CDR2 SQIVND (reference sequence). The CDR3 loop reads CASSIQRPGQARSGANVLTF. As DNA, the CDR3 is TGTGCCAGTAGTATCCAGAGACCGGGACAGGCAAGGTCTGGGGCCAACGTCCTGACTTTC.

The chain links TRBV19 to TRBJ2-1; TRBD2 matches 7 bases. Losses at the gene ends were 8 bases for V and 5 bases for J; bases not matched to a gene: 9. The CDR3 runs to 14 residues. Germline V gene data show CDR1 as LNHDA and CDR2 as SQIVND (reference sequence). The CDR3 nucleotides read TGTGCCAGTGCGGAGAGCGGGAACCACAATGAGCAGTTCTTC. It codes for CASAESGNHNEQFF.

The CDR3 DNA follows: TGTGCCTGGAGGGGACAGTCTAATCAGCCCCAGCATTTT. This encodes CAWRGQSNQPQHF. The chain uses TRBV30 and TRBJ1-5; 7 bases align to TRBD1. With V trimmed by 3 bases and J by 4 bases, 3 bases remained unmatched. Germline V gene data show CDR1 as GTSNPN and CDR2 as SVGIG (reference sequence). The CDR3 extends over 13 amino acids.

The V and J genes are TRBV28 and TRBJ1-2; 10 bases line up with TRBD1. Germline assignment: CDR1 MDHEN and CDR2 SYDVKM. Trimming took 6 bases from V and 5 from J; bases not matched to a gene: 9. The CDR3 is 15 residues long. The CDR3 region has the DNA TGTGCCAGCAGCCAGGGACAGGGGTCGTCTTATGGCTACACCTTC. Protein sequence: CASSQGQGSSYGYTF.

The chain links TRBV30 to TRBJ1-1, with 9 bases lining up with TRBD1. The CDR3 is made up of 13 amino acids. Unmatched junction bases numbered 2, after V lost 2 bases and J lost 4 bases. Germline CDR1 reads GTSNPN; CDR2 reads SVGIG (reference sequence). CDR3 sequence: CAWSQDRGTEAFF. DNA of the CDR3: TGTGCCTGGAGTCAGGACAGGGGCACTGAAGCTTTCTTT. Full variable domain (rest looked up from reference TRBV30 and TRBJ1-1): SQTIHQWPATLVQPVGSPLSLECTVEGTSNPNLYWYRQAAGRGLQLLFYSVGIGQISSEVPQNLSASRPQDRQFILSSKKLLLSDSGFYLCAWSQDRGTEAFFGQGTRLTVV.

The chain has TRBV19 and TRBJ1-5; no clear D gene. CDR3 length: 15 amino acids. CDR1 is LNHDA, CDR2 SQIVND, per germline (reference sequence). Trimming removed 5 bases from V and 0 bases from J, with 11 bases in between. The CDR3 protein is CASSQAGTSNQPQHF. For the CDR3, the DNA is TGTGCCAGTAGTCAGGCAGGAACTAGCAATCAGCCCCAGCATTTT.

The gene calls are TRBV18 and TRBJ1-3; D unresolved. Germline assignment: CDR1 KGHSH and CDR2 LQKENI. V shed 2 bases and J shed 0 bases, with 8 bases lying between them. The CDR3 sequence is 15 residues long. DNA of the CDR3: TGTGCCAGCTCACCAACGGGGAGCTCTGGAAACACCATATATTTT. Translating it yields CASSPTGSSGNTIYF.

The rearrangement uses TRBV18 and TRBJ2-1; 7 positions agree with TRBD2. Per the germline V gene, CDR1 is KGHSH and CDR2 is LQKENI. With 4 bases clipped from V and 9 bases from J, the junction kept 12 bases outside the gene matches. The CDR3 has 15 residues. In DNA, the CDR3 is TGTGCCAGCTCACAAACCGGGACTACCCCCCGTGAGCAGTTCTTC. This codes for CASSQTGTTPREQFF. Complete variable domain (other parts from reference TRBV18 and TRBJ2-1): NAGVMQNPRHLVRRRGQEARLRCSPMKGHSHVYWYRQLPEEGLKFMVYLQKENIIDESGMPKERFSAEFPKEGPSILRIQQVVRGDSAAYFCASSQTGTTPREQFFGPGTRLTVL.

The chain uses TRBV28 and TRBJ2-1, with D perhaps assigned TRBD1 or TRBD2 (5 bases each). Germline values: CDR1 MDHEN, CDR2 SYDVKM. The V end was cut by 5 bases, the J end by 0 bases, with 14 bases between. The CDR3 is 16 residues long. In nucleotides, the CDR3 is TGTGCCAGCAGTCCCGGTGGGGGTTCCTCCTACAATGAGCAGTTCTTC. Amino acids: CASSPGGGSSYNEQFF. The entire variable domain, with the rest obtained from reference TRBV28 and TRBJ2-1, is as follows: DVKVTQSSRYLVKRTGEKVFLECVQDMDHENMFWYRQDPGLGLRLIYFSYDVKMKEKGDIPEGYSVSREKKERFSLILESASTNQTSMYLCASSPGGGSSYNEQFFGPGTRLTVL.

The chain carries TRBV3-1 (or the pseudogene TRBV3-2) and TRBJ2-5; D is perhaps TRBD2 (6 bases). V lost 5 bases and J lost 5, with 18 bases in between. The CDR3 is made up of 15 amino acids. Germline V CDR1 and CDR2: LGHDT, YNNKEL (reference sequence). CDR3 protein: CASSYRDLSAETQYF. For the CDR3, the DNA is TGTGCCAGCAGCTACCGGGACTTATCTGCGGAGACCCAGTACTTC.

The chain couples TRBV5-5 to TRBJ1-4; 9 bases line up with TRBD1. The ends lost 0 bases at V and 7 bases at J; junction bases unmatched: 1. This CDR3 region has 14 residues. Germline lookup yields CDR1 SGHKS and CDR2 YYEKEE (reference sequence). The CDR3 region has the DNA TGTGCCAGCAGCTTGGTGACAGGGGGTGAAAAACTGTTTTTT. This translates into CASSLVTGGEKLFF.

The V call is TRBV5-6, the J call TRBJ2-1, with D possibly TRBD2 on 6 matching bases. Germline loops: CDR1 SGHDT, CDR2 YYEEEE. The V gene lost 5 bases and the J gene lost 0 bases, with 12 bases spanning the gap. This CDR3 is built from 15 residues. The CDR3 region has the DNA TGTGCCAGCAGGCGGGACCCGGGCTCCTACAATGAGCAGTTCTTC. As protein: CASRRDPGSYNEQFF.

The V gene is TRBV6-1, the J gene TRBJ2-1; D not certain. This CDR3 region has 13 residues. V lost 3 bases, J lost 6 bases, and 9 bases lay in between. CDR1 MNHNS and CDR2 SASEGT come from the germline V gene. The DNA of the CDR3 is TGTGCCAGCAGTGATATGATCGGCAATGAGCAGTTCTTC. Translated: CASSDMIGNEQFF.